This T cell receptor (beta chain) came from a study of early T cells in non-severe SARS-CoV-2 infection. Study observations and caveats: Anti-spike CD8 responses were favored in VDJdb matching, and private and CD4 specificities were missed.

Individually, cDNA molecules had unique molecular identifiers attached to them. Via MiXCR, TCRdb re-called the 5' RACE reads, giving one row per CDR3 protein. In the table there are approximately 48,000 distinct CDR3 sequences, around 6.9% of which are singletons. CDR1 is DFQATT, CDR2 SNEGSKA, per germline (reference sequence). J gave up 6 bases and V 3 bases, and 8 bases lay outside the gene matches. The CDR3 is 15 residues long. This clonotype has at least ten counts. The antigen is unknown. The receptor's source is an adult who was a healthcare worker with PCR-confirmed SARS-CoV-2 infection or an uninfected control (not recorded which). J is TRBJ1-5 and V is TRBV20-1; TRBD1 matches 10 bases. Material: whole blood, obtained at baseline. The CDR3 is CSASWDRGEGQPQHF. The CDR3 coding sequence is TGCAGTGCTAGCTGGGACAGGGGTGAGGGTCAGCCCCAGCATTTT.